The clone carrying this T cell receptor (beta chain) was detected only once. Its antigen is unknown. Trimming removed 4 bases from V and 0 bases from J, with 13 bases in between. There are 15 residues in the CDR3. In germline, CDR1 is SGHTA, CDR2 FQGNSA. This sample is drawn from a study of PD-L1 blockade in urothelial cancer. General observations from the study: Blood TCR clonality below the median before treatment was a predictor of better survival.

The sample's time point: pretreatment peripheral blood. The table came from immunoSEQ multiplex PCR; TCRdb's copy has only in-frame clones and leaves some out. The table includes 84,000 or so clones, about 83% detected once. The material sequenced was PBMCs, taken around atezolizumab (anti-PD-L1) treatment. The sequence was collected from a man between 60 and 75 years old with urothelial cancer. V gene TRBV7-2 combines with J gene TRBJ2-7, with a tentative D call TRBD2 (5 bases). The CDR3 spells CASSSRRGFSYEQYF. In DNA, the CDR3 is TGTGCCAGCAGCTCCCGTCGGGGATTCTCCTACGAGCAGTACTTC.